Each of the 17 T cell receptor beta chains below was sequenced from the same sample in a study of OX40 agonist ivuxolimab in advanced cancers. Sequencing was performed with immunoSEQ multiplex PCR; in TCRdb, only in-frame clones are kept and a portion is missing. The table includes 90,000 to 100,000 clones, around nine tenths detected once. The sequencing used CD4+ or CD8+ T cells sorted from blood, collected in a trial of the OX40 agonist ivuxolimab. Receptor source: an adult with an advanced solid tumor such as melanoma, head and neck, liver or kidney cancer.

This CDR3 is CASSSRPGGTDTQYF. The CDR3 bases are TGCGCCAGCAGCTCCCGCCCGGGCGGCACAGATACGCAGTATTTT. This chain connects TRBV5-1 to TRBJ2-3; no clear D. There are 15 residues in the CDR3. The germline gives CDR1 SGHRS, CDR2 YFSETQ. Deletions cut 3 bases from V and 1 base from J, with 12 bases between.

J is TRBJ2-7 and V is TRBV7-9; TRBD2 matches 7 bases. The CDR3 loop spans 13 amino acids. The V segment lost 8 bases and the J segment 2 bases; nucleotides outside the gene matches: 6. In germline, CDR1 is SEHNR, CDR2 FQNEAQ (reference sequence). This CDR3 reads CASGVAGAYEQYF. In DNA, the CDR3 is TGTGCCAGCGGCGTTGCGGGAGCCTACGAGCAGTACTTC.

This clone was detected only once. The genes are TRBV5-6 and TRBJ1-2, with 9 bases identical to TRBD1. Germline assignment: CDR1 SGHDT and CDR2 YYEEEE. This CDR3 has 12 residues. The V and J ends lost 4 bases and 7 bases, in that order; junction bases with no gene match: 2. DNA for the CDR3: TGTGCCAGCAGCACAGGGGGCTCTGGCTACACCTTC. Translation gives CASSTGGSGYTF. Combining the CDR3 with reference TRBV5-6 and TRBJ1-2 gives the whole variable domain DAGVTQSPTHLIKTRGQQVTLRCSPKSGHDTVSWYQQALGQGPQFIFQYYEEEERQRGNFPDRFSGHQFPNYSSELNVNALLLGDSALYLCASSTGGSGYTFGSGTRLTVV.

This chain joins TRBV5-4 and TRBJ2-7; possible D gene TRBD2, 7 bases. Germline assignment: CDR1 SGHNT and CDR2 YYREEE (reference sequence). The CDR3 length is 15 residues. Trimming left V 3 bases short and J 6 bases short, with 19 bases between. CDR3 sequence: CASSSGASGIAEQYV. CDR3 bases: TGTGCCAGCAGCTCGGGGGCTAGCGGTATCGCCGAGCAGTACGTC.

The rearrangement links TRBV27 to TRBJ1-4; D is possibly TRBD1 (5 bases). V was cut by 6 bases and J by 6 bases, with 11 bases left in between. The length of the CDR3 is 13 residues. Germline values: CDR1 MNHEY, CDR2 SMNVEV (reference sequence). DNA for the CDR3: TGTGCCAGCAGCCCGGGACGCCATGAAAAACTGTTTTTT. Translation gives CASSPGRHEKLFF.

The chain is built from TRBV2 and TRBJ1-2, with 9 bases matching TRBD1. Germline CDR1 is SNHLY and CDR2 is FYNNEI. The CDR3 loop spans 14 amino acids. Trimming took 3 bases from V and 5 from J; bases not matched to a gene: 4. In nucleotides, the CDR3 is TGTGCCAGCAGTGAGACAGGGGGTTGGTATGGCTACACCTTC. Protein sequence: CASSETGGWYGYTF.

This clone was seen only a few times. The gene calls are TRBV4-1 and TRBJ1-5, with TRBD1 matching 7 bases. V dropped 0 bases and J dropped 5; count of bases not matched to a gene: 4. Germline V lookup: CDR1 MGHRA, CDR2 YSYEKL. The CDR3 is 15 amino acids. This CDR3 is CASSQDSRGYQPQHF. CDR3 DNA sequence: TGCGCCAGCAGCCAAGACTCCAGGGGGTATCAGCCCCAGCATTTT.

The chain carries TRBV7-9 and TRBJ2-1; 10 bases agree with TRBD2. Trimming cost V 5 bases and J 6 bases; bases outside gene matches: 10. Germline V gene data show CDR1 as SEHNR and CDR2 as FQNEAQ (reference sequence). CDR3 size: 16 residues. The CDR3, as DNA: TGTGCCAGCAGCGCCCTCGGGGGGACTAGCGTCAATGAGCAGTTCTTC. It specifies CASSALGGTSVNEQFF. The variable domain in full, completed from reference TRBV7-9 and TRBJ2-1, reads DTGVSQNPRHKITKRGQNVTFRCDPISEHNRLYWYRQTLGQGPEFLTYFQNEAQLEKSRLLSDRFSAERPKGSFSTLEIQRTEQGDSAMYLCASSALGGTSVNEQFFGPGTRLTVL.

V and J are TRBV28 and TRBJ2-5, with TRBD2 matching 8 bases. Trimming removed 6 bases from V and 3 bases from J; junction bases left unmatched: 9. The CDR3 has 15 amino acids. Germline V lookup: CDR1 MDHEN, CDR2 SYDVKM. The CDR3 DNA is TGTGCCAGCAGCGGGATCGCAGCGGGAGAAGAGACCCAGTACTTC. Translated, it gives CASSGIAAGEETQYF.

The V call is TRBV5-5, the J call TRBJ2-7; the match to TRBD2 covers 12 bases. Looked up from germline, CDR1 is SGHKS and CDR2 is YYEKEE (reference sequence). The CDR3 contains 17 residues. V trimming: 2 bases; J trimming: 0 bases; junction bases outside the gene matches: 6. CDR3 residues: CASSLALAGGPSYEQYF. CDR3 DNA sequence: TGTGCCAGCAGCTTAGCTCTAGCGGGAGGGCCCTCCTACGAGCAGTACTTC.

V is TRBV28 and J is TRBJ1-5, with D maybe TRBD1 (5 bases). The CDR3 has 13 residues. Trimming shortened V by 6 bases and J by 3 bases, and 9 bases separated the two germline ends. CDR1 and CDR2 from the germline V gene are MDHEN and SYDVKM. The DNA of the CDR3 is TGTGCCAGCAGGGGGACCTTCAATCAGCCCCAGCATTTT. It yields the protein CASRGTFNQPQHF.

The chain has TRBV18 and TRBJ2-3; D might be TRBD1 (6 bases). This CDR3 comprises 16 residues. Trimming left V 2 bases short and J 3 bases short, with 15 bases between. Germline V gives CDR1 KGHSH, CDR2 LQKENI. The CDR3 reads CASSPRGDTRTDTQYF. DNA for the CDR3: TGTGCCAGCTCACCAAGAGGGGACACCCGTACAGATACGCAGTATTTT.

This sequence joins TRBV28 and TRBJ2-7, with 10 bases matching TRBD2. Germline assignment: CDR1 MDHEN and CDR2 SYDVKM. The CDR3 totals 21 residues. After removal of 5 bases from V and 2 bases from J, the junction contained 24 bases not matched to a gene. In DNA, the CDR3 is TGTGCCAGCAGTCCTTCGGGAAGAGGAGCGGGAGGGCTCCTACGGCCCTACGAGCAGTACTTC. Encoded protein: CASSPSGRGAGGLLRPYEQYF.

With regard to this clone: The sample has other DNA sequences that encode this CDR3 too. The rearrangement uses TRBV6-6 and TRBJ2-1, with 11 bases identical to TRBD2. The V gene end was trimmed by 4 bases and the J gene end by 3 bases; junction bases not matched to a gene: 2. This CDR3 contains 15 residues. CDR1 is MNHNY and CDR2 is SVGAGI in the germline V gene (reference sequence). CDR3 nucleotide sequence: TGTGCCAGCAGTTCCCTAGCGGGGGGCTACAATGAGCAGTTCTTC. Protein sequence: CASSSLAGGYNEQFF.

The J gene is TRBJ1-3, the V gene TRBV11-2; the D gene is possibly TRBD1 (6 bases). The ends were cut back, 0 bases at V and 4 bases at J, with 10 bases in the middle. The CDR3 is made up of 15 amino acids. Per the germline V gene, CDR1 is SGHAT and CDR2 is FQNNGV. This chain's CDR3 is CASSLDRQGGNTIYF. The DNA for the CDR3 is TGTGCCAGCAGCTTAGATCGTCAGGGGGGAAACACCATATATTTT.

The chain carries TRBV28 and TRBJ2-7; D remains unclear. CDR1 MDHEN and CDR2 SYDVKM come from the germline V gene. Trimming removed 4 bases from V and 4 bases from J, with 11 bases in between. The CDR3 consists of 13 residues. The CDR3 coding sequence is TGTGCCAGCAGTTCCGCTAACTCGTACGAGCAGTACTTC. This gives the protein CASSSANSYEQYF.

V and J are TRBV5-1 and TRBJ2-3; D perhaps matches TRBD2 (5 bases). The V end was cut by 5 bases, the J end by 0 bases, with 10 bases between. The CDR3 length is 14 residues. Germline CDR1 and CDR2: SGHRS and YFSETQ. In DNA, the CDR3 is TGCGCCAGCAGTTCTGGGGAGAGCACAGATACGCAGTATTTT. Its translation: CASSSGESTDTQYF.